This T cell receptor beta chain was retrieved from a study of STAT5B mutations in CD4+ large granular lymphocyte leukemia. Study outcomes and limitations: About 26% of private leukemic clonotypes occurred rarely in other patients' non-leukemic repertoires. Patient CD4-sorted repertoires stayed more clonal than healthy ones after leukemic-clone removal.

CDR1 is MNHEY, CDR2 SMNVEV, per germline (reference sequence). The junction had 17 bases not matched to a gene; V was cut back by 2 bases and J by 3 bases. The CDR3 spans 20 residues. Using immunoSEQ multiplex PCR, the repertoire was profiled, and TCRdb retains in-frame clones only, with some absent. The table lists fewer than 50,000 clones, 70% to 80% of them singletons, with around 0.5% in the top ten. Note on this clone: Its target is not known.

The chain has TRBV27 and TRBJ2-3; TRBD2 matches at 10 bases. Sequenced sample: CD4+ T cells from blood buffy coats. The sequence was obtained from a human donor in good health. DNA for the CDR3: TGTGCCAGCAGTTTAGGTTCGGCTTTCAGCGGGAGGGCCGGAACAGATACGCAGTATTTT. It specifies CASSLGSAFSGRAGTDTQYF.